This TCR beta chain is from a study of cytomegalovirus exposure and HLA in healthy donors. Trimming removed 4 bases from V and 1 base from J, with 13 bases in between. Germline loops: CDR1 SQVTM, CDR2 ANQGSEA. This CDR3 has 14 amino acids. For this clone: The antigen is unknown.

Primers included in the PCR were 60 Vbeta and 13 Jbeta primers. Here immunoSEQ multiplex PCR was the method, and the copy in TCRdb shows in-frame clones only, minus some. The data hold approximately 130,000 clones, with about 85% observed a single time. Study findings and constraints: Reportedly, a later analysis found an Asian-associated ancestry cluster had fewer N-insertions than the roughly 700-donor mean. Later work found that TCR association rates differed between HLA loci; DRB1 had the most and HLA-C the fewest. The dataset shows that most TCR sequences were rare, while some public TCRs occurred in many donors. In a later analysis, HLA-associated TCR beta chains were more clonally expanded than equally common others.

This clonotype was obtained from a boy aged 5-17 years in good health and CMV-seronegative. The rearrangement links TRBV29-1 to TRBJ1-1, with D unclear. Sequenced material: PBMCs. CDR3 sequence reads: CSVAGWHGNTEAFF. CDR3 nucleotide sequence: TGCAGCGTTGCCGGGTGGCACGGGAACACTGAAGCTTTCTTT.